Presented here are 24 T cell receptor beta chains from one specimen sequenced in a study. TCRdb analysed the 5' RACE reads with MiXCR anew, one entry per CDR3 protein. The profile shows about 59,000 distinct CDR3 sequences, more than 20% of them singletons. The sorted Tregs were CD4+CD25+CD127-/low cells. Sequencing was performed on tumor-infiltrating Tregs sorted from the breast tumor. These receptors were obtained from a female donor with breast cancer.

This clonotype was seen many times. This chain links TRBV5-1 with TRBJ1-1; D is ambiguous. The germline gives CDR1 SGHRS, CDR2 YFSETQ. V lost 2 bases, J lost 0 bases, and 5 bases lay in between. This CDR3 comprises 13 residues. The CDR3: CASSLLLNTEAFF. The CDR3 nucleotides read TGCGCCAGCAGCTTATTACTGAACACTGAAGCTTTCTTT.

The chain carries TRBV7-3 and TRBJ2-3; 7 bases are shared with TRBD2. CDR1 and CDR2 from the germline V gene are SGHTA and FQGTGA. This CDR3 has 15 residues. J was trimmed by 6 bases and V by 1 base; bases with no gene match: 7. The CDR3 loop is CASSLNSGIADTQYF. The DNA of the CDR3 is TGTGCCAGCAGCTTAAACAGCGGGATAGCGGATACGCAGTATTTT.

Details on this clonotype: The conserved closing phenylalanine or tryptophan is absent in this CDR3, likely reflecting a read error. The V and J genes are TRBV6-5 and TRBJ2-2, with 7 bases that match TRBD2. The germline CDR1 and CDR2 sequences are MNHEY and SVGAGI. The CDR3 contains 14 residues. CDR3: CDSSYSGGTGELFL. In DNA, the CDR3 is TGTGACAGCAGTTACTCGGGGGGCACCGGGGAGCTGTTTTTG.

This clonotype has more than one count but fewer than ten. The genes are TRBV9 and TRBJ2-2, with unresolved D. Germline V gene lookup returns CDR1 SGDLS and CDR2 YYNGEE. CDR3 length: 13 residues. V lost 4 bases and J 3 bases, leaving 7 bases between the germline ends. The CDR3 DNA follows: TGTGCCAGCAGCACTCGAGACACCGGGGAGCTGTTTTTT. This encodes CASSTRDTGELFF.

V is TRBV3-1 and J is TRBJ1-5; D ambiguous. V was pared by 0 bases and J by 7 bases, with 7 bases between. Germline assignment: CDR1 LGHDT and CDR2 YNNKEL (reference sequence). The CDR3 runs to 13 residues. DNA of the CDR3: TGTGCCAGCAGCCAAGAACCTGGGCAGCCCCAGCATTTT. Protein sequence: CASSQEPGQPQHF.

Worth noting for this clonotype: One end of the junction fails to match germline, which may point to a read error. The chain combines TRBV6-5 with TRBJ2-3, with D unresolved. This CDR3 contains 12 residues. CDR1 is MNHEY and CDR2 is SVGAGI in the germline V gene. CDR3 nucleotides: TGTGCCAGCGGTTACTCAGGAGATACGCAGTATTTT. Protein sequence: CASGYSGDTQYF.

This clonotype occurred a few times. One junction end does not reproduce the germline sequence, and a read error may be involved. As DNA, the CDR3 is TGCGCCGGCAGCCTATCCAGACTAGCGGGAGGGCAAGAGCAGTACTTC. Amino acid sequence: CAGSLSRLAGGQEQYF. The rearrangement links TRBV4-1 to TRBJ2-7, with 14 bases identical to TRBD2. This CDR3 is built from 16 residues. The germline CDR1 and CDR2 sequences are MGHRA and YSYEKL.

This chain joins TRBV5-4 and TRBJ2-3; 7 positions match TRBD2. The CDR3 has 13 amino acids. The ends lost 4 bases at V and 15 bases at J; junction bases unmatched: 14. The germline V gene encodes CDR1 SGHNT and CDR2 YYREEE (reference sequence). The CDR3 DNA reads as TGTGCCAGCAGCCCTGACGGCGGCGGGAGTGAATATTTT. It specifies CASSPDGGGSEYF.

In this sample, this clonotype turned up many times. The V call is TRBV6-1, the J call TRBJ1-3; D possibly corresponds to TRBD1 (5 bases). Germline loops: CDR1 MNHNS, CDR2 SASEGT. V gave up 4 bases and J gave up 4 bases, with 14 bases separating them. CDR3 size: 15 residues. This CDR3 reads CASSVNQGYGNTIYF. The CDR3 DNA is TGTGCCAGCAGTGTGAACCAGGGTTACGGAAACACCATATATTTT.

The rearrangement joins TRBV5-1 to TRBJ2-1, with a tentative D call TRBD2 (5 bases). The CDR3 is made up of 16 amino acids. Germline assignment: CDR1 SGHRS and CDR2 YFSETQ. Trimming left V 6 bases short and J 4 bases short, with 20 bases between. For the CDR3, the DNA is TGCGCCAGCACCCCTTTACCGGACCGGACTTACAATGAGCAGTTCTTC. Translation gives CASTPLPDRTYNEQFF.

The chain links TRBV6-1 to TRBJ2-7, with 9 positions matching TRBD1. The CDR3 extends over 14 amino acids. V shed 6 bases, J shed 2 bases, and the junction held 5 bases outside the gene matches. Germline-derived CDR1 and CDR2 are MNHNS and SASEGT. The CDR3 sequence is CASRGGQGPYEQYF. The CDR3 DNA sequence: TGTGCCAGCAGAGGGGGACAGGGTCCCTACGAGCAGTACTTC.

This clonotype was counted many times. The chain links TRBV6-5 to TRBJ1-2; D possibly corresponds to TRBD1 (5 bases). Per germline, CDR1 MNHEY and CDR2 SVGAGI. Trimming cost V 7 bases and J 8 bases, with 26 bases left between them. This CDR3 is 16 amino acids long. The DNA of the CDR3 is TGTGCCAGCAAGGAGGTCAGGGTCCCCTCCGGAGGAGGCTACACCTTC. This translates into CASKEVRVPSGGGYTF.

The CDR3 DNA sequence: TGCAGCGTCGGGACAGGGGTATATAGTGGCTACACCTTC. Protein product: CSVGTGVYSGYTF. This chain joins TRBV29-1 and TRBJ1-2; TRBD1 aligns across 10 bases. The V and J ends lost 6 bases and 7 bases, in that order; junction bases with no gene match: 8. The CDR3 length is 13 residues. Germline V gives CDR1 SQVTM, CDR2 ANQGSEA.

The chain carries TRBV4-1 and TRBJ1-5, with D possibly matching TRBD1 (6 bases). Germline V CDR1 and CDR2: MGHRA, YSYEKL. V lost 5 bases to trimming and J lost 1 base, with 12 bases between them. The CDR3 spans 15 residues. The CDR3 bases are TGCGCCAGCAGCGATCTTCAGGGGAGCAATCAGCCCCAGCATTTT. This encodes CASSDLQGSNQPQHF.

This clonotype occurred many times. The chain is built from TRBV5-1 and TRBJ2-3; 7 nucleotides line up with TRBD1. The ends lost 4 bases at V and 4 bases at J; junction bases unmatched: 6. The germline CDR1 and CDR2 sequences are SGHRS and YFSETQ. The CDR3 totals 14 residues. The CDR3 bases are TGCGCCAGCAGCCGAACAGGGGTTGCAGATACGCAGTATTTT. This gives the protein CASSRTGVADTQYF.

In this sample, this clonotype turned up many times. The chain couples TRBV20-1 to TRBJ2-5; TRBD2 aligns across 9 bases. The V and J ends lost 6 bases and 1 base, in that order; junction bases with no gene match: 3. The length of the CDR3 is 13 residues. CDR1 and CDR2 (germline): DFQATT, SNEGSKA (reference sequence). The DNA for the CDR3 is TGCAGTGCCGAGCGGGGGGCCCAAGAGACCCAGTACTTC. Translating it yields CSAERGAQETQYF.

The rearrangement uses TRBV2 and TRBJ2-6, with a weak D call TRBD1 (6 bases). V was clipped by 6 bases and J by 2 bases, with 17 bases between them. Germline CDR1 reads SNHLY; CDR2 reads FYNNEI. The length of the CDR3 is 17 residues. The CDR3 coding sequence is TGTGCCAGCAGGTTACAGGGTTGGAGCGCTGGGGCCAACGTCCTGACTTTC. This translates into CASRLQGWSAGANVLTF.

The CDR3 region has the DNA TGTGCCAGCACCCCGAATGGCTGGAAAGCGGCGAACACCGGGGAGCTGTTTTTT. Translating gives CASTPNGWKAANTGELFF. The chain uses TRBV27 and TRBJ2-2, with D possibly matching TRBD2 (5 bases). CDR3 length: 18 amino acids. The germline V gene has CDR1 MNHEY and CDR2 SMNVEV (reference sequence). The ends were cut back, 7 bases at V and 0 bases at J, with 21 bases in the middle.

This clonotype was counted ten times or more. The chain carries TRBV15 and TRBJ2-5, with TRBD2 identical over 9 bases. Germline V gives CDR1 LNHNV, CDR2 YYDKDF (reference sequence). CDR3 length: 13 residues. Trimming removed 4 bases from V and 9 bases from J; junction bases left unmatched: 6. The CDR3: CATSTVAGAPQYF. The CDR3 DNA is TGTGCCACCAGCACAGTAGCGGGAGCGCCCCAGTACTTC.

This clonotype was seen ten or more times. CDR3: CAISESGRGSGANVLTF. The CDR3 DNA reads as TGTGCCATCAGTGAGTCAGGCCGGGGCTCTGGGGCCAACGTCCTGACTTTC. The chain uses TRBV10-3 and TRBJ2-6; D perhaps matches TRBD2 (5 bases). Germline CDR1 reads ENHRY; CDR2 reads SYGVKD. The ends were cut back, 0 bases at V and 0 bases at J, with 9 bases in the middle. CDR3 length: 17 residues.

V and J are TRBV20-1 and TRBJ2-5, with D possibly being TRBD1 (6 bases). This CDR3 is built from 15 residues. Germline V gene data show CDR1 as DFQATT and CDR2 as SNEGSKA (reference sequence). V lost 1 base to trimming and J lost 1 base, with 13 bases between them. The CDR3: CSARAQGTTQETQYF. DNA for the CDR3: TGCAGTGCTAGAGCCCAGGGGACCACCCAAGAGACCCAGTACTTC.

Only a few counts were recorded for this clonotype. V usage is TRBV12-3 or TRBV12-4 and J usage is TRBJ1-1; TRBD1 matches at 7 bases. The CDR3 is 15 residues long. With V trimmed by 6 bases and J by 0 bases, 7 bases remained unmatched. The CDR3 loop reads CASRPRTGMNTEAFF. The CDR3 bases are TGTGCCAGCAGACCCCGGACAGGCATGAACACTGAAGCTTTCTTT.

This clonotype has more than one count but fewer than ten. The V gene is TRBV20-1, the J gene TRBJ2-5; D assignment may be TRBD1 or TRBD2 (5 bases each). The ends were cut back, 6 bases at V and 2 bases at J, with 16 bases in the middle. Germline V gene data show CDR1 as DFQATT and CDR2 as SNEGSKA (reference sequence). CDR3 length: 14 amino acids. The DNA for the CDR3 is TGCAGTGCCTTCCTCACAGGACTTCAAGAGACCCAGTACTTC. Amino acids: CSAFLTGLQETQYF.

The rearrangement links TRBV7-8 to TRBJ1-5; possibly TRBD1 for D (5 bases). The V and J ends lost 3 bases and 2 bases respectively, with 17 bases between them. This CDR3 has 17 amino acids. The germline V gene has CDR1 SGHVS and CDR2 FQNEAQ. In DNA form, the CDR3 reads TGTGCCAGCAGCTTGTGGGGCAGGAACGAGGGCAATCAGCCCCAGCATTTT. Translated, it gives CASSLWGRNEGNQPQHF.